These 19 T cell receptor beta chains share one sample of origin, sequenced in a study of T cell clonotyping in hematopoietic cell transplantation. Data came from immunoSEQ multiplex PCR; TCRdb stores just in-frame clones and leaves some out. The sample lists 1,100 or so clones, around 49% seen once, with roughly 24% in the top ten. This specimen consisted of PBMCs, obtained 180 days after allogeneic stem cell transplant. These receptor sequences come from a male patient aged 50 to 60 who had an allogeneic stem cell transplant from an unrelated donor, so T cells may come from the graft donor. Some clones in this sample may be carry-over from other donors' samples.

This chain uses TRBV6-5 with TRBJ1-1; perhaps TRBD1 as D (5 bases). Germline-derived CDR1 and CDR2 are MNHEY and SVGAGI. The V gene lost 3 bases and the J gene lost 1 base, with 15 bases spanning the gap. This CDR3 is 16 amino acids long. The DNA of the CDR3 is TGTGCCAGCAGTTATTCTTTACAGGCGTCGAACACTGAAGCTTTCTTT. It specifies CASSYSLQASNTEAFF.

The chain recombines TRBV4-1 with TRBJ2-1, with 12 bases fitting TRBD1. CDR1 MGHRA and CDR2 YSYEKL come from the germline V gene. The CDR3 is 18 amino acids. Trimming at V came to 1 base and at J to 6 bases, leaving 10 bases not matched to a gene. The CDR3 coding sequence is TGCGCCAGCAGCCAAGGCGCCCGTTGGGACAGGGGGCGCAATGAGCAGTTCTTC. Translation gives CASSQGARWDRGRNEQFF.

This chain uses TRBV4-1 with TRBJ2-6; D is uncertain. The germline V gene has CDR1 MGHRA and CDR2 YSYEKL. V lost 0 bases, J lost 0 bases, and 6 bases lay in between. This CDR3 is 16 amino acids long. The CDR3 loop reads CASSQDRSSGANVLTF. Here the CDR3 DNA reads TGCGCCAGCAGCCAAGATCGGAGCTCTGGGGCCAACGTCCTGACTTTC.

This clone is large (0.1 to 1%) by share. This rearrangement joins TRBV27 to TRBJ2-7, with a tentative D call TRBD1 (5 bases). Germline CDR1 MNHEY, CDR2 SMNVEV (reference sequence). The CDR3 is 13 residues long. Trimming took 4 bases from V and 0 from J, leaving 7 bases between them. The CDR3 region is CASSSGPSYEQYF. Written as DNA, the CDR3 is TGTGCCAGCAGTTCAGGGCCCTCCTACGAGCAGTACTTC.

The CDR3 is CASSPHIGLAGELFF. CDR3 coding DNA: TGTGCCAGCAGCCCACACATTGGACTAGCCGGGGAGCTGTTTTTT. The chain links TRBV4-2 to TRBJ2-2; 7 bases map to TRBD2. CDR1 and CDR2 (germline): LGHNA, YNFKEQ. This CDR3 region has 15 residues. With 4 bases clipped from V and 6 bases from J, the junction kept 8 bases outside the gene matches.

The chain combines TRBV15 with TRBJ2-1; no firm D call. Per germline, CDR1 LNHNV and CDR2 YYDKDF (reference sequence). V lost 0 bases and J lost 6, with 3 bases in between. The CDR3 runs to 12 residues. In DNA form, the CDR3 reads TGTGCCACCAGCAGAGAGGGCAATGAGCAGTTCTTC. It translates to CATSREGNEQFF.

The V and J genes are TRBV29-1 and TRBJ2-7; tentatively, D is TRBD1 or TRBD2 (6 bases each). The CDR3 loop spans 12 amino acids. The V end lost 3 bases, the J end lost 2 bases, and 8 bases lay between the germline ends. The germline gives CDR1 SQVTM, CDR2 ANQGSEA. The CDR3 DNA is TGCAGCGTTGAGGAGGGGGCCTACGAGCAGTACTTC. Amino acids: CSVEEGAYEQYF.

The chain recombines TRBV29-1 with TRBJ1-2, with 12 bases aligning to TRBD1. The CDR3 loop spans 14 amino acids. Germline loops: CDR1 SQVTM, CDR2 ANQGSEA. V lost 5 bases and J lost 3; bases outside the gene matches: 4. CDR3 nucleotides: TGCAGCGTTCCGGGACAGGGGGCTGACTATGGCTACACCTTC. This translates into CSVPGQGADYGYTF.

The chain is built from TRBV30 and TRBJ2-5; 14 bases match TRBD2. The V gene's germline CDR1 is GTSNPN and CDR2 SVGIG (reference sequence). V was clipped by 2 bases and J by 5 bases; unmatched bases: 7. CDR3 length equals 16 residues. CDR3 in amino acids: CAWSPTSGGAVETQYF. The DNA of the CDR3 is TGTGCCTGGAGTCCGACTAGCGGGGGGGCAGTGGAGACCCAGTACTTC.

The chain employs TRBV6-5 and TRBJ2-1, with a tentative D call TRBD1 (5 bases). The germline V gene encodes CDR1 MNHEY and CDR2 SVGAGI. The CDR3 sequence is 13 residues long. V was shortened by 6 bases and J by 10 bases, with 16 bases between the two germline ends. The CDR3 bases are TGTGCCAGCAGCGCCACAGGCCTCAGGGAGCAGTTCTTC. Amino acids: CASSATGLREQFF.

This clone showed up just a few times. The sample holds other DNA sequences that translate to the same CDR3. This chain uses TRBV7-3 with TRBJ2-7, with D tentatively TRBD2 (5 bases). Trimming cost V 3 bases and J 3 bases, with 9 bases left between them. This CDR3 spans 13 amino acids. The germline V gene encodes CDR1 SGHTA and CDR2 FQGTGA. CDR3: CASSFGGGYEQYF. The CDR3 DNA sequence: TGTGCCAGCAGCTTCGGAGGAGGCTACGAGCAGTACTTC.

Judged by abundance, this clone is large. J is TRBJ2-1 and V is TRBV6-5; TRBD2 matches at 9 bases. Germline lookup yields CDR1 MNHEY and CDR2 SVGAGI. After removal of 5 bases from V and 9 bases from J, the junction contained 5 bases not matched to a gene. The CDR3 is made up of 13 amino acids. The CDR3 nucleotides read TGTGCCAGCAGTAGCGGGGGGTTGAGTGAGCAGTTCTTC. This codes for CASSSGGLSEQFF.

The chain has TRBV9 and TRBJ2-3; 14 bases are shared with TRBD2. From germline, CDR1 is SGDLS and CDR2 YYNGEE. This CDR3 has 16 amino acids. V shed 3 bases and J 4 bases; nucleotides not matched to a gene: 4. The CDR3 loop reads CASSAGLAGDADTQYF. DNA for the CDR3: TGTGCCAGCAGCGCGGGACTAGCGGGAGACGCAGATACGCAGTATTTT. The full variable domain, completed using reference TRBV9 and TRBJ2-3, is DSGVTQTPKHLITATGQRVTLRCSPRSGDLSVYWYQQSLDQGLQFLIQYYNGEERAKGNILERFSAQQFPDLHSELNLSSLELGDSALYFCASSAGLAGDADTQYFGPGTRLTVL.

There are a few counts of this clone. The chain carries TRBV6-5 and TRBJ2-7; 7 nucleotides match TRBD2. V shed 2 bases, J shed 0 bases, and the junction held 4 bases outside the gene matches. Germline V CDR1 and CDR2: MNHEY, SVGAGI. The CDR3 has 15 amino acids. Here the CDR3 reads CASSYQPSGSYEQYF. CDR3 nucleotides: TGTGCCAGCAGTTACCAGCCTAGCGGCTCCTACGAGCAGTACTTC.

This chain links TRBV7-3 with TRBJ1-6; 7 positions agree with TRBD1. The CDR3 length is 15 residues. The V gene end was trimmed by 5 bases and the J gene end by 2 bases; junction bases not matched to a gene: 3. CDR1 is SGHTA, CDR2 FQGTGA, per germline. The CDR3 DNA reads as TGTGCCAGCAGCGTCGGGACAGCCTATAATTCACCCCTCCACTTT. It yields the protein CASSVGTAYNSPLHF.

The count of this clone is one. The genes are TRBV25-1 and TRBJ1-5; D is possibly TRBD1 (5 bases). The CDR3 loop spans 13 amino acids. The germline CDR1 and CDR2 sequences are MGHDK and SYGVNS. The V end was cut by 3 bases, the J end by 7 bases, with 10 bases between. As DNA, the CDR3 is TGTGCCAGCAGTGACCCCCGGGGCCAGCCCCAGCATTTT. Its protein product is CASSDPRGQPQHF.

J is TRBJ1-2 and V is TRBV29-1; D unresolved. This CDR3 region has 11 residues. V was cut by 0 bases and J by 8 bases, with 7 bases left in between. Germline V gene data show CDR1 as SQVTM and CDR2 as ANQGSEA. The CDR3, as DNA: TGCAGCGTTGAAGAAAATAGAGGCTACACCTTC. This translates into CSVEENRGYTF.

This chain joins TRBV2 and TRBJ2-5; D may correspond to TRBD1 or TRBD2 (5 bases each). The CDR3 totals 13 residues. Per the germline V gene, CDR1 is SNHLY and CDR2 is FYNNEI. V was clipped by 5 bases and J by 1 base, with 8 bases between them. CDR3 sequence reads: CASSRDGQETQYF. As DNA, the CDR3 is TGTGCCAGCAGTCGGGACGGCCAAGAGACCCAGTACTTC. Together with reference TRBV2 and TRBJ2-5, the CDR3 gives the full variable domain: EPEVTQTPSHQVTQMGQEVILRCVPISNHLYFYWYRQILGQKVEFLVSFYNNEISEKSEIFDDQFSVERPDGSNFTLKIRSTKLEDSAMYFCASSRDGQETQYFGPGTRLLVL.

By sample share, this clone is large (0.1 to 1%). The chain is built from TRBV9 and TRBJ2-6; weak D call: TRBD2 (5 bases). This CDR3 has 17 amino acids. Deletions cut 4 bases from V and 1 base from J, with 15 bases between. Germline loops: CDR1 SGDLS, CDR2 YYNGEE. The chain's CDR3 is CASSLSRRGSGANVLTF. DNA of the CDR3: TGTGCCAGCAGCCTATCTCGTCGGGGTTCTGGGGCCAACGTCCTGACTTTC. Drawing the rest from reference TRBV9 and TRBJ2-6, the complete variable domain is DSGVTQTPKHLITATGQRVTLRCSPRSGDLSVYWYQQSLDQGLQFLIQYYNGEERAKGNILERFSAQQFPDLHSELNLSSLELGDSALYFCASSLSRRGSGANVLTFGAGSRLTVL.